A single sample gave rise to the 5 T cell receptor beta chains below, sequenced in a study of blood T cells in healthy people across ages. Alongside a J-beta primer mix, a sample-barcoded 5' primer served in a second PCR lasting about 7 to 11 cycles. From the 5' RACE reads, TCRdb called clonotypes with MiXCR, one entry per CDR3 protein. The sample records 1.5 million to 2 million distinct CDR3 sequences, 35% to 50% being singletons. The specimen was blood. Receptors originate from a human donor in good health.

This clonotype was recorded once. The V call is TRBV29-1, the J call TRBJ1-1; 9 bases agree with TRBD1. Trimming at V came to 8 bases and at J to 2 bases, leaving 6 bases not matched to a gene. This CDR3 spans 13 amino acids. Germline CDR1 and CDR2: SQVTM and ANQGSEA. The CDR3 DNA follows: TGCAGCACCTTGGGACAGGGTAACACTGAAGCTTTCTTT. This codes for CSTLGQGNTEAFF.

This chain links TRBV9 with TRBJ2-3, with 7 bases aligning to TRBD2. V shed 1 base and J 4 bases; nucleotides not matched to a gene: 12. Looked up from germline, CDR1 is SGDLS and CDR2 is YYNGEE. The CDR3 is made up of 17 amino acids. CDR3 loop: CASSVNLAGGSSDTQYF. CDR3 nucleotides: TGTGCCAGCAGCGTAAACCTCGCTGGCGGGAGTTCAGATACGCAGTATTTT.

This clonotype was seen only a few times. The V and J genes are TRBV7-2 and TRBJ1-1; D perhaps matches TRBD1 (5 bases). The CDR3 extends over 13 amino acids. The germline CDR1 and CDR2 sequences are SGHTA and FQGNSA. The ends were cut back, 4 bases at V and 6 bases at J, with 12 bases in the middle. The CDR3 sequence is CASSSGRGPEAFF. The CDR3 region has the DNA TGTGCCAGCAGCTCAGGACGGGGACCTGAAGCTTTCTTT.

The chain uses TRBV7-3 and TRBJ2-7; TRBD1 matches at 7 bases. The CDR3 covers 13 residues. V shed 5 bases and J 3 bases; nucleotides not matched to a gene: 4. Looked up from germline, CDR1 is SGHTA and CDR2 is FQGTGA. The CDR3 nucleotides read TGTGCCAGCAGCATCCGACAGGGCTACGAGCAGTACTTC. It is translated as CASSIRQGYEQYF.

This clonotype was seen a handful of times. This sequence joins TRBV9 and TRBJ2-3; 9 nucleotides match TRBD2. V lost 3 bases and J lost 3; bases outside the gene matches: 5. Germline V gene sequence: CDR1 SGDLS, CDR2 YYNGEE. The CDR3 covers 15 residues. CDR3 residues: CASSEDSGGTDTQYF. In nucleotides, the CDR3 is TGTGCCAGCAGCGAGGATAGCGGGGGAACAGATACGCAGTATTTT.